A single sample is the source of the 3 T cell receptor beta chains below, sequenced in a study of blood T cell repertoires in COVID-19. The data were produced by immunoSEQ multiplex PCR, yet TCRdb's version contains in-frame clones alone and is incomplete. The sample holds about 45,000 clones, 70% to 80% seen once. The sample comprised peripheral blood. Receptor source: a man in his 70s with acute or convalescent COVID-19.

V and J are TRBV27 and TRBJ1-2, with D unclear. The germline V gene has CDR1 MNHEY and CDR2 SMNVEV (reference sequence). V was shortened by 3 bases and J by 1 base, with 6 bases between the two germline ends. This CDR3 comprises 13 residues. The CDR3 nucleotides read TGTGCCAGCAGTTTGGCGGGTAACTATGGCTACACCTTC. Residues: CASSLAGNYGYTF.

This sequence joins TRBV11-2 and TRBJ1-1; 11 bases fit TRBD1. CDR1 SGHAT and CDR2 FQNNGV come from the germline V gene. With 1 base clipped from V and 8 bases from J, the junction kept 6 bases outside the gene matches. The CDR3 runs to 15 residues. The CDR3 nucleotides read TGTGCCAGCAGCTTAGGTCCCGGGACAGGGGGAGAAGCTTTCTTT. This translates into CASSLGPGTGGEAFF.

This chain's CDR3 is CASSLSARRGELFF. The CDR3 DNA sequence: TGTGCCAGCAGCTTATCCGCCCGGCGGGGGGAGCTGTTTTTT. The chain carries TRBV7-9 and TRBJ2-2; no reliable D call. V dropped 2 bases and J dropped 8 bases, with 12 bases sitting between them. The V gene's germline CDR1 is SEHNR and CDR2 FQNEAQ (reference sequence). The CDR3 has 14 amino acids.